The 21 T cell receptor beta chains listed next were all sequenced from one sample in a study of CXCR3-negative and CXCR3-positive naive CD8 T cells. Points from the study as a whole: Researchers report that CXCR3-positive naive cells carry more hydrophobic TRB CDR3s than CXCR3-negative naive cells.

UMI-labeled 5' RACE TRB cDNA libraries were prepared from the cells. Reanalyzing the 5' RACE reads, TCRdb keeps one entry per CDR3 protein, without DNA. This table lists roughly 110,000 distinct CDR3 sequences. For these TCRs, the target antigens are not known. The specimen sequenced was naive CXCR3+ CD8+ T cells from blood. Subset reported: CD45RO-CCR7+CD27+CD95- naive CD8+ T cells expressing CXCR3 (TNR3+). Receptor source: a human donor in good health. Some clones in this sample may be carry-over from other donors' samples.

The chain couples TRBV7-9 to TRBJ1-1; checking the TCRdb D call of TRBD1 is not possible without DNA. This CDR3 contains 17 residues. CDR1 and CDR2 from the germline V gene are SEHNR and FQNEAQ (reference sequence). The CDR3 reads CASSLDRGSFVNTEAFF.

The rearrangement uses TRBV19 and TRBJ2-7; TCRdb outputs TRBD1, but without DNA this stays unchecked. The V gene's germline CDR1 is LNHDA and CDR2 SQIVND (reference sequence). This CDR3 has 13 amino acids. CDR3: CASSIYPGSEQYF. Based on the CDR3 plus reference TRBV19 and TRBJ2-7, the full variable domain is DGGITQSPKYLFRKEGQNVTLSCEQNLNHDAMYWYRQDPGQGLRLIYYSQIVNDFQKGDIAEGYSVSREKKESFPLTVTSAQKNPTAFYLCASSIYPGSEQYFGPGTRLTVT.

This chain uses TRBV7-9 with TRBJ2-7. Germline CDR1 and CDR2: SEHNR and FQNEAQ (reference sequence). This CDR3 spans 17 amino acids. CDR3 loop: CASSFNRGEGRPYEQYF. Full variable domain (missing parts from reference TRBV7-9 and TRBJ2-7): DTGVSQNPRHKITKRGQNVTFRCDPISEHNRLYWYRQTLGQGPEFLTYFQNEAQLEKSRLLSDRFSAERPKGSFSTLEIQRTEQGDSAMYLCASSFNRGEGRPYEQYFGPGTRLTVT.

The gene calls are TRBV29-1 and TRBJ2-2. This CDR3 region has 13 residues. Germline-derived CDR1 and CDR2 are SQVTM and ANQGSEA. The CDR3 loop reads CSVEDALTGELFF.

This sequence joins TRBV9 and TRBJ2-7; TCRdb outputs TRBD2, but without DNA this stays unchecked. There are 15 residues in the CDR3. From germline, CDR1 is SGDLS and CDR2 YYNGEE. The CDR3 spells CASSAASGLTYEQYF.

The V gene is TRBV28, the J gene TRBJ2-7; the D call from TCRdb, TRBD1, cannot be confirmed without DNA. From germline, CDR1 is MDHEN and CDR2 SYDVKM. The CDR3 extends over 13 amino acids. CDR3 loop: CASMDRGPYEQYF.

This chain connects TRBV25-1 to TRBJ1-1. The CDR3 is 14 amino acids. In germline, CDR1 is MGHDK, CDR2 SYGVNS. CDR3 protein: CASSESGRAAEAFF.

The chain combines TRBV5-4 with TRBJ2-7; absent DNA, TCRdb's TRBD1 call cannot be checked. CDR3 length: 15 amino acids. From germline, CDR1 is SGHNT and CDR2 YYREEE (reference sequence). The CDR3 sequence: CASSNPGTVGYEQYF.

This rearrangement joins TRBV7-3 to TRBJ2-7; TCRdb gives TRBD2 as the D gene, but with no DNA this cannot be confirmed. The germline CDR1 and CDR2 sequences are SGHTA and FQGTGA. The CDR3 sequence is 13 residues long. CDR3 sequence reads: CASSTGPAYEQYF.

V is TRBV6-4 and J is TRBJ2-7; TCRdb proposes TRBD1, but this gene call is untestable without DNA. The CDR3 runs to 13 residues. Germline CDR1 and CDR2: MRHNA and SNTAGT. CDR3: CASSPDRAHEQYF.

The chain carries TRBV10-3 and TRBJ2-7; no DNA is available, so the TRBD1 call from TCRdb remains unchecked. The CDR3 spans 14 residues. Per germline, CDR1 ENHRY and CDR2 SYGVKD. The CDR3 sequence is CAIFEPQGVYEQYF.

The chain employs TRBV12-3 or TRBV12-4 and TRBJ2-7; TCRdb calls TRBD1, which cannot be checked without DNA. CDR3 size: 15 residues. CDR3 loop: CASSSPGHGLDEQYF.

This chain links TRBV7-6 with TRBJ1-5. The CDR3 length is 13 residues. The germline CDR1 and CDR2 sequences are SGHVS and FNYEAQ. CDR3 in amino acids: CASSSTANQPQHF.

The chain uses TRBV5-1 and TRBJ2-5; there is no DNA to check the TCRdb D call of TRBD2. Per the germline V gene, CDR1 is SGHRS and CDR2 is YFSETQ. The CDR3 covers 14 residues. CDR3 sequence reads: CASSQAGGPETQYF.

This chain links TRBV12-3 or TRBV12-4 with TRBJ2-5; the D call of TRBD1 rests on TCRdb alone, since no DNA is present to check it. The CDR3 is 14 residues long. CDR3: CASSYTGDHETQYF.

This sequence joins TRBV27 and TRBJ2-7; the TCRdb D gene call, TRBD1, has no DNA to confirm it. CDR3 length: 16 amino acids. Per germline, CDR1 MNHEY and CDR2 SMNVEV (reference sequence). The CDR3 is CASRDRGLYKTGEQYF.

V usage is TRBV20-1 and J usage is TRBJ2-7; without DNA, the TCRdb call of TRBD2 cannot be checked. Germline V gene lookup returns CDR1 DFQATT and CDR2 SNEGSKA (reference sequence). The CDR3 length is 15 residues. The CDR3 sequence: CSAPAPGLVMDEQYF.

The chain recombines TRBV4-2 with TRBJ2-2. Germline V gives CDR1 LGHNA, CDR2 YNFKEQ. The CDR3 length is 15 residues. The CDR3 region is CASSQDRVYTGELFF.

This sequence joins TRBV20-1 and TRBJ2-7; there is no DNA to check the TCRdb D call of TRBD2. The CDR3 covers 18 residues. From germline, CDR1 is DFQATT and CDR2 SNEGSKA (reference sequence). CDR3 loop: CSARDPDFPGLAGVEQYF.

The chain has TRBV29-1 and TRBJ2-3; TCRdb indicates TRBD1, and absent DNA this call remains unverified. This CDR3 has 14 amino acids. Germline CDR1 and CDR2: SQVTM and ANQGSEA. Here the CDR3 reads CSSSKGIMPDTQYF.

The chain links TRBV6-5 to TRBJ1-1. CDR1 is MNHEY and CDR2 is SVGAGI in the germline V gene. This CDR3 region has 16 residues. The CDR3 loop reads CASSYSRADMNTEAFF.